The T cell receptor beta chain described here comes from a study of T cell clones after liver transplantation. The repertoire was sequenced with immunoSEQ multiplex PCR; TCRdb's copy has only in-frame clones and lacks some. This table holds 55,000 or so clones, 71% found once. This CDR3 is 14 amino acids long. In germline, CDR1 is SGHAT, CDR2 FQDESV (reference sequence). Trimming removed 3 bases from V and 1 base from J; junction bases left unmatched: 3. The clonotype was recovered from a human donor who received a liver transplant. This chain joins TRBV11-1 and TRBJ2-7; 7 nucleotides match TRBD1. Here the sequenced sample was CD4+ T cells from blood, taken before liver transplant. CDR3 region: CASSLDRSSYEQYF. The CDR3 DNA follows: TGTGCCAGCAGCTTGGACAGGTCTTCCTACGAGCAGTACTTC.